The 29 T cell receptor beta chains given below trace back to one sample, sequenced in a study of cytomegalovirus exposure and HLA in healthy donors. Primers for the PCR totalled 60 Vbeta and 13 Jbeta. The table came from immunoSEQ multiplex PCR; TCRdb's copy has only in-frame clones and leaves some out. Counted here are about 99,000 clones, over 75% occurring once; the ten biggest clones make up about 5.4%. Sequencing was performed on PBMCs. These receptor sequences come from a woman between 18 and 30 years old in good health and CMV-seropositive.

The chain recombines TRBV11-2 with TRBJ2-1, with 12 positions matching TRBD2. Germline trimming cut 5 bases from V and 9 bases from J; bases unmatched to any gene: 8. Germline assignment: CDR1 SGHAT and CDR2 FQNNGV. The CDR3 length is 15 residues. The CDR3 DNA follows: TGTGCCAGCAGCCGCGGACTAGCGGGGAAGATTGAGCAGTTCTTC. It is translated as CASSRGLAGKIEQFF.

The genes are TRBV5-4 and TRBJ2-1; 8 nucleotides line up with TRBD2. Germline CDR1 and CDR2: SGHNT and YYREEE (reference sequence). J lost 6 bases, V lost 0 bases, and 8 bases had no gene match. CDR3 length: 16 residues. CDR3 sequence: CASSLAGGTRVNEQFF. The DNA of the CDR3 is TGTGCCAGCAGCTTGGCTGGGGGGACTAGGGTCAATGAGCAGTTCTTC. The whole variable domain, remainder taken from reference TRBV5-4 and TRBJ2-1, is ETGVTQSPTHLIKTRGQQVTLRCSSQSGHNTVSWYQQALGQGPQFIFQYYREEENGRGNFPPRFSGLQFPNYSSELNVNALELDDSALYLCASSLAGGTRVNEQFFGPGTRLTVL.

This chain links TRBV13 with TRBJ1-4; D remains ambiguous. The V gene lost 0 bases and the J gene lost 4 bases, with 6 bases spanning the gap. The length of the CDR3 is 14 residues. The germline V gene encodes CDR1 PRHDT and CDR2 FYEKMQ (reference sequence). The CDR3 here is CASSLGQDNEKLFF. CDR3 in DNA: TGTGCCAGCAGCTTAGGTCAGGATAATGAAAAACTGTTTTTT.

This chain connects TRBV13 to TRBJ2-5, with a tentative D call TRBD2 (5 bases). Germline V CDR1 and CDR2: PRHDT, FYEKMQ (reference sequence). This CDR3 is 16 amino acids long. The ends were cut back, 2 bases at V and 0 bases at J, with 13 bases in the middle. Written as DNA, the CDR3 is TGTGCCAGCAGCTTAAAGCAAGCGGACTACCAAGAGACCCAGTACTTC. This encodes CASSLKQADYQETQYF.

This chain connects TRBV6-5 to TRBJ1-2, with D uncertain. The length of the CDR3 is 13 residues. The germline V gene has CDR1 MNHEY and CDR2 SVGAGI. Deletions cut 1 base from V and 6 bases from J, with 9 bases between. The CDR3 loop reads CASSYYLADGYTF. CDR3 sequence (DNA): TGTGCCAGCAGTTACTATTTGGCTGATGGCTACACCTTC.

The J gene is TRBJ2-5, the V gene TRBV4-2; D gene uncertain. The V gene's germline CDR1 is LGHNA and CDR2 YNFKEQ. The CDR3 loop spans 13 amino acids. V lost 0 bases and J lost 5, with 7 bases in between. This CDR3 is CASSQEQWETQYF. The CDR3 DNA reads as TGTGCCAGCAGCCAAGAGCAGTGGGAGACCCAGTACTTC.

The chain joins TRBV14 to TRBJ2-1, with D tentatively TRBD2 (5 bases). Germline CDR1 reads SGHDN; CDR2 reads FVKESK. V dropped 3 bases and J dropped 9 bases, with 12 bases sitting between them. The CDR3 is 13 residues long. CDR3 coding DNA: TGTGCCAGCAGCCAGTCGCTAGCTATTGAGCAGTTCTTC. It translates to CASSQSLAIEQFF.

The rearrangement links TRBV5-6 to TRBJ2-7, with 11 bases fitting TRBD2. V was pared by 0 bases and J by 4 bases, with 3 bases of the junction left unmatched. CDR3 size: 15 residues. CDR1 and CDR2 from the germline V gene are SGHDT and YYEEEE. CDR3 loop: CASSLGTSGRYEQYF. The CDR3 region has the DNA TGTGCCAGCAGCTTGGGTACTAGCGGGAGATACGAGCAGTACTTC.

A few counts support this clone. The gene calls are TRBV4-1 and TRBJ1-5, with D possibly TRBD1 on 6 matching bases. The ends were cut back, 0 bases at V and 6 bases at J, with 6 bases in the middle. The CDR3 sequence is 13 residues long. Germline V gives CDR1 MGHRA, CDR2 YSYEKL. CDR3 loop: CASSQEGGQPQHF. CDR3 DNA: TGCGCCAGCAGCCAAGAAGGGGGTCAGCCCCAGCATTTT.

The chain joins TRBV6-5 to TRBJ2-7; TRBD1 matches 7 bases. The CDR3 sequence is 13 residues long. The germline V gene encodes CDR1 MNHEY and CDR2 SVGAGI. Germline trimming cut 5 bases from V and 4 bases from J; bases unmatched to any gene: 5. CDR3: CASSPPRGYEQYF. CDR3 nucleotides: TGTGCCAGCAGTCCACCCAGGGGGTACGAGCAGTACTTC.

This clone showed up just a few times. The chain combines TRBV5-6 with TRBJ2-7; D not resolved. Trimming shortened V by 2 bases and J by 0 bases, and 6 bases separated the two germline ends. Per the germline V gene, CDR1 is SGHDT and CDR2 is YYEEEE. The length of the CDR3 is 13 residues. The CDR3 DNA is TGTGCCAGCAGCTTTGGCTCCTCCTACGAGCAGTACTTC. This encodes CASSFGSSYEQYF.

The chain's CDR3 is CASSVSGSTGYEQYF. In nucleotides, the CDR3 is TGTGCCAGCAGCGTGTCCGGGTCTACGGGCTACGAGCAGTACTTC. The chain joins TRBV9 to TRBJ2-7, with D hard to call. Between the trimmed V and J ends, which lost 2 bases and 3 bases, there was a span of 15 bases. In germline, CDR1 is SGDLS, CDR2 YYNGEE. The CDR3 length is 15 residues.

With regard to this clone: This CDR3 fails to terminate in the conserved phenylalanine or tryptophan, so it likely reflects a read error. V is TRBV5-4 and J is TRBJ2-3; D is possibly TRBD2 (5 bases). The V end was cut by 4 bases, the J end by 1 base, with 16 bases between. Germline assignment: CDR1 SGHNT and CDR2 YYREEE (reference sequence). This CDR3 contains 16 residues. The CDR3 nucleotides are TGTGCCAGCAGCACCCAGGCTAGCCCTCGCACAGATACGCAGTATGTT. It is translated as CASSTQASPRTDTQYV.

The V call is TRBV28, the J call TRBJ2-7; a weak D match, TRBD1 (7 bases). The CDR3 is 15 residues long. Trimming took 6 bases from V and 6 from J, leaving 21 bases between them. Per the germline V gene, CDR1 is MDHEN and CDR2 is SYDVKM. CDR3 nucleotide sequence: TGTGCCAGCAGGCCGGACAGGAGGGGATACTCCGAGCAGTACTTC. Translation: CASRPDRRGYSEQYF.

The J gene is TRBJ1-2, the V gene TRBV7-2; a possible D gene is TRBD1 (5 bases). The V and J ends lost 1 base and 3 bases respectively, with 9 bases between them. Germline V CDR1 and CDR2: SGHTA, FQGNSA. This CDR3 is built from 14 residues. CDR3 protein: CASSLGRVDYGYTF. CDR3 in DNA: TGTGCCAGCAGCTTAGGCAGGGTGGACTATGGCTACACCTTC. Supplemented by reference TRBV7-2 and TRBJ1-2, the full variable domain reads GAGVSQSPSNKVTEKGKDVELRCDPISGHTALYWYRQSLGQGLEFLIYFQGNSAPDKSGLPSDRFSAERTGGSVSTLTIQRTQQEDSAVYLCASSLGRVDYGYTFGSGTRLTVV.

Regarding this clone: This CDR3 fails to terminate in the conserved phenylalanine or tryptophan, so it likely reflects a read error. V and J are TRBV25-1 and TRBJ2-3, with D uncertain. Germline lookup yields CDR1 MGHDK and CDR2 SYGVNS. The CDR3 runs to 11 residues. V lost 2 bases to trimming and J lost 11 bases, with 8 bases between them. This chain's CDR3 is CASSENVGQYV. For the CDR3, the DNA is TGTGCCAGCAGTGAAAACGTTGGGCAGTATGTT.

In nucleotides, the CDR3 is TGTGCCAGCAGTGAAGGGGGGACTACAGATACGCAGTATTTT. Its translation: CASSEGGTTDTQYF. V is TRBV2 and J is TRBJ2-3, with a tentative D call TRBD2 (6 bases). The CDR3 length is 14 residues. Germline V gives CDR1 SNHLY, CDR2 FYNNEI. V was cut by 1 base and J by 3 bases, with 8 bases left in between. The entire variable domain, with the rest obtained from reference TRBV2 and TRBJ2-3, is as follows: EPEVTQTPSHQVTQMGQEVILRCVPISNHLYFYWYRQILGQKVEFLVSFYNNEISEKSEIFDDQFSVERPDGSNFTLKIRSTKLEDSAMYFCASSEGGTTDTQYFGPGTRLTVL.

The V gene is TRBV27, the J gene TRBJ2-2; 7 nucleotides align to TRBD2. Trimming removed 7 bases from V and 1 base from J; junction bases left unmatched: 3. The CDR3 length is 14 residues. The germline V gene encodes CDR1 MNHEY and CDR2 SMNVEV (reference sequence). CDR3 in DNA: TGTGCCAGCACGGCTAGCGGGAACACCGGGGAGCTGTTTTTT. This encodes CASTASGNTGELFF.

The chain joins TRBV30 to TRBJ1-2; D unclear. The V end lost 0 bases, the J end lost 8 bases, and 13 bases lay between the germline ends. This CDR3 contains 13 residues. Per germline, CDR1 GTSNPN and CDR2 SVGIG (reference sequence). CDR3 sequence: CAWSVPGSSGYTF. The CDR3 DNA is TGTGCCTGGAGTGTTCCGGGATCTTCAGGCTACACCTTC.

A few counts support this clone. The V call is TRBV10-2, the J call TRBJ2-7; 11 nucleotides line up with TRBD2. The CDR3 is 13 amino acids. Germline CDR1 is WSHSY and CDR2 is SAAADI. V shed 3 bases and J 8 bases; nucleotides not matched to a gene: 3. Here the CDR3 DNA reads TGCGCCAGCAGTGAACTAGCGGGAGCCAAGCAGTACTTC. Protein sequence: CASSELAGAKQYF.

The V and J genes are TRBV4-1 and TRBJ1-2; 9 bases are shared with TRBD1. CDR3 size: 15 residues. Germline V gene lookup returns CDR1 MGHRA and CDR2 YSYEKL. V was clipped by 0 bases and J by 4 bases; unmatched bases: 3. The CDR3 region has the DNA TGCGCCAGCAGCCAAGATCGGGACAGGGCCTATGGCTACACCTTC. This codes for CASSQDRDRAYGYTF.

This rearrangement joins TRBV6-1 to TRBJ2-7, with D uncertain. The V and J ends lost 4 bases and 3 bases respectively, with 7 bases between them. The CDR3 is 12 residues long. The germline V gene has CDR1 MNHNS and CDR2 SASEGT. The CDR3 loop reads CASSGQVYEQYF. Here the CDR3 DNA reads TGTGCCAGCAGTGGGCAGGTCTACGAGCAGTACTTC.

The chain has TRBV13 and TRBJ2-2; 10 bases fit TRBD2. From germline, CDR1 is PRHDT and CDR2 FYEKMQ (reference sequence). Losses at the gene ends were 5 bases for V and 4 bases for J; bases not matched to a gene: 7. This CDR3 spans 16 amino acids. CDR3 in amino acids: CASSSVIAGGTGELFF. The CDR3 DNA sequence: TGTGCCAGCAGCAGCGTGATAGCGGGAGGCACCGGGGAGCTGTTTTTT.

This clone came up a few times. DNA for the CDR3: TGTGCCAGCAGTGAACCGGGACAGGGGGACCAAGAGACCCAGTACTTC. This gives the protein CASSEPGQGDQETQYF. This chain joins TRBV6-1 and TRBJ2-5; 11 bases align to TRBD1. The CDR3 consists of 16 residues. Per germline, CDR1 MNHNS and CDR2 SASEGT. After removal of 2 bases from V and 0 bases from J, the junction contained 2 bases not matched to a gene.

V usage is TRBV13 and J usage is TRBJ1-1, with D maybe TRBD1 (5 bases). V was shortened by 6 bases and J by 0 bases, with 14 bases between the two germline ends. In germline, CDR1 is PRHDT, CDR2 FYEKMQ (reference sequence). The CDR3 has 15 amino acids. Here the CDR3 reads CASSALGQVNTEAFF. Written as DNA, the CDR3 is TGTGCCAGCAGTGCCTTGGGGCAAGTGAACACTGAAGCTTTCTTT.

As for this clone: A read error may produce the germline difference seen at one junction end. The chain employs TRBV2 and TRBJ2-1; TRBD2 matches 9 bases. Germline assignment: CDR1 SNHLY and CDR2 FYNNEI. The CDR3 runs 15 residues. CDR3 sequence (DNA): TGTGCCAGCAGGTCGACTCCTGTAGCGGGGGCGAGCGAGATCTTC. It encodes CASRSTPVAGASEIF.

CDR3 DNA: TGCAGCGTCCTCAAACCACTAGCGGGAGGGCCGTACGAGCAGTACTTC. Translated, it gives CSVLKPLAGGPYEQYF. This rearrangement joins TRBV29-1 to TRBJ2-7, with 13 bases identical to TRBD2. Germline CDR1 SQVTM, CDR2 ANQGSEA. J was trimmed by 4 bases and V by 6 bases; bases with no gene match: 12. The length of the CDR3 is 16 residues.

This sequence joins TRBV19 and TRBJ1-2, with TRBD1 identical over 11 bases. This CDR3 has 13 amino acids. Germline V lookup: CDR1 LNHDA, CDR2 SQIVND (reference sequence). V lost 7 bases to trimming and J lost 3 bases; unmatched junction nucleotides: 1. CDR3 bases: TGTGCCAGTACGGGACAGGGGGACTATGGCTACACCTTC. It specifies CASTGQGDYGYTF. Based on the CDR3 plus reference TRBV19 and TRBJ1-2, the full variable domain is DGGITQSPKYLFRKEGQNVTLSCEQNLNHDAMYWYRQDPGQGLRLIYYSQIVNDFQKGDIAEGYSVSREKKESFPLTVTSAQKNPTAFYLCASTGQGDYGYTFGSGTRLTVV.

This sequence joins TRBV5-8 and TRBJ2-4; a weak D match, TRBD2 (7 bases). V was cut by 4 bases and J by 1 base, with 18 bases left in between. Germline CDR1 and CDR2: SGHTS and YDEGEE. This CDR3 comprises 17 residues. The CDR3: CASSAPAGAVAKNIQYF. For the CDR3, the DNA is TGTGCCAGCAGCGCCCCGGCGGGGGCGGTGGCCAAAAACATTCAGTACTTC. Using reference TRBV5-8 and TRBJ2-4 for the parts outside the CDR3, the full variable domain is EAGVTQSPTHLIKTRGQQATLRCSPISGHTSVYWYQQALGLGLQFLLWYDEGEERNRGNFPPRFSGRQFPNYSSELNVNALELEDSALYLCASSAPAGAVAKNIQYFGAGTRLSVL.